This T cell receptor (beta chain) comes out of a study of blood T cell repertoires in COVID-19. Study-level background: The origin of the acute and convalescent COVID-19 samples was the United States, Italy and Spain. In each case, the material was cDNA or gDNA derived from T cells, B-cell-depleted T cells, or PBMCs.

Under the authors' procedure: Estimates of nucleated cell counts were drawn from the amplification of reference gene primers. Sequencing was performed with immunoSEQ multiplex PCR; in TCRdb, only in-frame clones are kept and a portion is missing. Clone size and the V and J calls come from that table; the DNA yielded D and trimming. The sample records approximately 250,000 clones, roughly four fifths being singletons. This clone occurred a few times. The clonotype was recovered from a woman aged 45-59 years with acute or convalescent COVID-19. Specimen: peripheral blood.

The chain's CDR3 is CASSLERQSGNQPQHF. As DNA, the CDR3 is TGTGCCAGCAGCCTCGAACGACAGAGCGGCAATCAGCCCCAGCATTTT. The chain combines TRBV7-2 with TRBJ1-5, with D perhaps TRBD1 (5 bases). V was cut by 5 bases and J by 2 bases, with 16 bases left in between. This CDR3 comprises 16 residues. Germline CDR1 is SGHTA and CDR2 is FQGNSA.